One and the same sample provided the 9 T cell receptor beta chains below, sequenced in a study of T cells in Graves' hyperthyroidism and ophthalmopathy. RNA transcripts yielded amplified TCR beta CDR3 regions. HTBI primers drove first-round RT-PCR of the TCR CDR3. MiXCR, run by TCRdb on the multiplex PCR reads, gives a single entry per CDR3 protein. The data show about 690,000 distinct CDR3 sequences, with 17% seen just once and around 15% held by the top ten. Material: blood. These receptors were collected from a man aged 45-65 years with Graves' hyperthyroidism.

This clonotype has at least ten counts. CDR3 in DNA: TGTGCCAGCAGTTTTAGTGGGGCAGGGTCCTACGAGCAGTACTTC. This gives the protein CASSFSGAGSYEQYF. The chain carries TRBV28 and TRBJ2-7, with D perhaps matching TRBD1 (5 bases). Germline V gene data show CDR1 as MDHEN and CDR2 as SYDVKM. V gave up 3 bases and J gave up 1 base, with 13 bases separating them. The CDR3 runs 15 residues.

There are a few counts of this clonotype. The chain has TRBV7-2 and TRBJ1-1; D is uncertain. The germline CDR1 and CDR2 sequences are SGHTA and FQGNSA. This CDR3 contains 15 residues. The V and J ends lost 2 bases and 8 bases respectively, with 18 bases between them. In nucleotides, the CDR3 is TGTGCCAGCAGCTTATCGAGGTTGCCGTCACAGGAAGCTTTCTTT. Its translation: CASSLSRLPSQEAFF.

This clonotype was detected many times. The rearrangement links TRBV2 to TRBJ2-3, with a weak D call TRBD1 (6 bases). Germline V gives CDR1 SNHLY, CDR2 FYNNEI. V lost 2 bases to trimming and J lost 0 bases, with 18 bases between them. The CDR3 has 18 amino acids. CDR3 region: CASSELGGRASSTDTQYF. The DNA of the CDR3 is TGTGCCAGCAGTGAACTAGGGGGAAGAGCGTCTAGCACAGATACGCAGTATTTT.

This clonotype was seen at least ten times. The chain combines TRBV11-2 with TRBJ2-5; weak D call: TRBD1 (6 bases). The CDR3 loop spans 15 amino acids. The germline V gene has CDR1 SGHAT and CDR2 FQNNGV. V lost 3 bases to trimming and J lost 1 base, with 12 bases between them. The CDR3 DNA sequence: TGTGCCAGCAGCTTCTCCGGGACAACCCAAGAGACCCAGTACTTC. Amino acid sequence: CASSFSGTTQETQYF.

At least ten counts were recorded for this clonotype. V is TRBV28 and J is TRBJ1-5, with D possibly TRBD1 on 5 matching bases. The CDR3 has 14 residues. The germline CDR1 and CDR2 sequences are MDHEN and SYDVKM. V was cut by 8 bases and J by 5 bases, with 16 bases left in between. The CDR3 protein is CASDYGADHQPQHF. Here the CDR3 DNA reads TGTGCCAGCGACTATGGGGCGGATCATCAGCCCCAGCATTTT.

The J gene is TRBJ1-2, the V gene TRBV5-4; no reliable D call. Germline-derived CDR1 and CDR2 are SGHNT and YYREEE (reference sequence). V was trimmed by 0 bases and J by 6 bases, leaving 12 bases between them. This CDR3 spans 14 amino acids. The CDR3: CASSLAYTGHGYTF. The CDR3 DNA follows: TGTGCCAGCAGCTTGGCTTACACGGGCCATGGCTACACCTTC.

This clonotype has ten or more counts. The rearrangement joins TRBV28 to TRBJ2-7, with D tentatively TRBD2 (5 bases). This CDR3 comprises 12 residues. Germline CDR1 reads MDHEN; CDR2 reads SYDVKM. DNA for the CDR3: TGTGCAAGCGGCGGAAACTCCTACGAGCAGTACTTC. This codes for CASGGNSYEQYF. Using reference TRBV28 and TRBJ2-7 for the parts outside the CDR3, the full variable domain is DVKVTQSSRYLVKRTGEKVFLECVQDMDHENMFWYRQDPGLGLRLIYFSYDVKMKEKGDIPEGYSVSREKKERFSLILESASTNQTSMYLCASGGNSYEQYFGPGTRLTVT.

A few counts support this clonotype. At one end the junction does not follow the germline gene, possibly because of a read error. V usage is TRBV2 and J usage is TRBJ2-1; no reliable D call. CDR3 length: 15 residues. Per germline, CDR1 SNHLY and CDR2 FYNNEI. CDR3 amino acids: CASSEALEYGNEQFF. Here the CDR3 DNA reads TGTGCCAGCAGTGAAGCTCTAGAGTACGGCAATGAACAGTTCTTC.

Many counts were recorded for this clonotype. The gene calls are TRBV12-3 or TRBV12-4 and TRBJ2-7; 11 bases map to TRBD1. The J segment lost 6 bases and the V segment lost 7 bases, leaving 5 bases of the junction unmatched. The CDR3 runs 13 residues. The CDR3 bases are TGTGCCAGCACCACCGGACAGGGGGCCGAGCAGTACTTC. The encoded protein is CASTTGQGAEQYF.